The 2 T cell receptor beta chains below all came from one sample that was sequenced in a study of CD8+CD57+ T cells in acquired aplastic anemia. Genomic DNA served as template for TCR beta VDJ and CDR3 profiling. MiXCR, run by TCRdb on the reads, gives a single entry per CDR3 protein. The sample lists 300,000 or so distinct CDR3 sequences; 56% were seen once. Patients selected for sequencing had displayed CD8+CD57+ cell expansion by flow cytometry. Sequenced: sorted CD4+, CD8+, or CD8+CD57+ T cells (not recorded which) from PBMCs. The source is a human donor with aplastic anemia.

CDR3: CATSDSEGQGVDNEQFF. For the CDR3, the DNA is TGTGCCACCAGTGATTCCGAGGGACAGGGCGTTGACAATGAGCAGTTCTTC. The genes are TRBV24-1 and TRBJ2-1; 9 nucleotides line up with TRBD1. J was trimmed by 5 bases and V by 2 bases; bases with no gene match: 9. Per germline, CDR1 KGHDR and CDR2 SFDVKD. The CDR3 spans 17 residues.

Concerning this clonotype itself: The germline gene is not matched at one end of the junction; a read error may be the cause. The J gene is TRBJ1-5, the V gene TRBV7-8; a possible D gene is TRBD1 (5 bases). Germline-derived CDR1 and CDR2 are SGHVS and FQNEAQ. CDR3 length: 14 residues. CDR3 sequence reads: CASSLIGEGQRQHF. The CDR3 coding sequence is TGTGCCAGCAGCTTAATAGGGGAAGGCCAGCGCCAGCATTTT.